Listed below are T cell receptor beta chains from one sample, sequenced in a study of PD-1 blockade in classical Hodgkin lymphoma. This table comes from immunoSEQ multiplex PCR, and its TCRdb copy is limited to in-frame clones, with some not included. The repertoire holds roughly 30,000 clones, around 82% seen once, with 17% in the top ten. This material consisted of peripheral blood mononuclear cells (PBMCs), taken before the fourth cycle of nivolumab. The receptor source for this set is a human donor with classical Hodgkin lymphoma. CDR3s include the opening cysteine and the closing phenylalanine or tryptophan. The D gene is left open where the match is weak. Clone size is not always given. Where it is, it says once, few, many or a class for expanded clones.

CDR3,DNA,D,size,J,V
CASSLVSGLRGRGEAFF,TGTGCCAGCAGCTTGGTTTCGGGGTTGAGGGGGAGGGGTGAAGCTTTCTTT,-,-,TRBJ1-1,TRBV5-8
CASSYADRQNTEAFF,TGTGCCAGCAGTTACGCGGACAGGCAAAACACTGAAGCTTTCTTT,TRBD1,once,TRBJ1-1,TRBV6-5
CASSIDPTGMGYNEQFF,TGTGCCAGTAGTATAGATCCGACAGGGATGGGCTACAATGAGCAGTTCTTC,TRBD1,-,TRBJ2-1,TRBV19
CASSILAGGSYNEQFF,TGTGCCAGTAGTATATTGGCGGGAGGCTCCTACAATGAGCAGTTCTTC,TRBD2,-,TRBJ2-1,TRBV19
CASSEAQGIIQYF,TGTGCCAGCAGTGAAGCACAGGGGATCATTCAGTACTTC,TRBD1,-,TRBJ2-4,TRBV2
CASSTTGGAFF,TGTGCCAGCAGCACGACAGGGGGAGCTTTCTTT,TRBD1,once,TRBJ1-1,TRBV4-2
CASSVAGTDKAFF,TGTGCCAGCAGCGTAGCCGGGACAGACAAAGCTTTCTTT,TRBD1,-,TRBJ1-1,TRBV9
CASRVEPSPYNSPLHF,TGCGCCAGCAGGGTAGAACCGAGCCCCTATAATTCACCCCTCCACTTT,-,-,TRBJ1-6,TRBV5-1
CASSKVAAGYNEQFF,TGTGCCAGCAGCAAAGTAGCGGCCGGCTACAATGAGCAGTTCTTC,-,-,TRBJ2-1,TRBV27
CAWSEDMNTEAFF,TGTGCCTGGAGTGAGGATATGAACACTGAAGCTTTCTTT,-,-,TRBJ1-1,TRBV30
CASSQRDRSTYNEQFF,TGTGCCAGCAGCCAACGGGACAGGAGTACCTACAATGAGCAGTTCTTC,TRBD1,-,TRBJ2-1,TRBV4-2
CASNTGTEAFF,TGTGCCAGCAACACGGGCACCGAAGCTTTCTTT,-,once,TRBJ1-1,TRBV25-1
CASSFTDTQYF,TGTGCCAGCAGCTTCACAGATACGCAGTATTTT,-,-,TRBJ2-3,TRBV7-2
CASSYLPGQGGTEAFF,TGTGCCAGCAGTTACTTACCGGGACAGGGAGGAACTGAAGCTTTCTTT,TRBD1,-,TRBJ1-1,TRBV6-5
CASRGRRSSYEQYF,TGTGCCAGCAGGGGCAGACGATCCTCCTACGAGCAGTACTTC,-,once,TRBJ2-7,TRBV27
CASSPTGGLGNTIYF,TGTGCCAGCAGCCCTACAGGGGGCTTGGGAAACACCATATATTTT,TRBD1,-,TRBJ1-3,TRBV7-2
CASRQETQYF,TGTGCCAGCAGGCAGGAGACCCAGTACTTC,-,once,TRBJ2-5,TRBV28
CASSDRNNYGYTF,TGTGCCAGCAGTGATAGGAATAACTATGGCTACACCTTC,-,few,TRBJ1-2,TRBV25-1
CASSKTPIGTNEKLFF,TGTGCCAGCAGCAAAACCCCGATCGGGACCAATGAAAAACTGTTTTTT,-,-,TRBJ1-4,TRBV9
CASSLTRGLSNQPQHF,TGTGCCAGCAGCTTAACTAGGGGTCTGAGCAATCAGCCCCAGCATTTT,-,few,TRBJ1-5,TRBV7-2
CASSPNSGRETQYF,TGTGCCAGCTCACCAAATTCCGGGCGGGAGACCCAGTACTTC,-,-,TRBJ2-5,TRBV18
CASSAGRGLVEQYF,TGTGCCAGCTCAGCCGGCAGGGGCTTAGTCGAGCAGTACTTC,-,-,TRBJ2-7,TRBV18
CASSWTGTANYGYTF,TGTGCCAGCAGCTGGACCGGGACAGCAAACTATGGCTACACCTTC,TRBD1,-,TRBJ1-2,TRBV5-5
CASSQDGGFVGAWTEAFF,TGCGCCAGCAGCCAAGATGGGGGGTTCGTAGGGGCGTGGACTGAAGCTTTCTTT,-,once,TRBJ1-1,TRBV4-3
CASSPDRQALIEFF,TGTGCCAGCTCACCAGACAGACAGGCCCTAATAGAGTTCTTC,-,-,TRBJ2-1,TRBV18
CASSQDRGSNYGYTF,TGCGCCAGCAGCCAAGATCGCGGCAGTAACTATGGCTACACCTTC,-,-,TRBJ1-2,TRBV4-3
CASSLGPSNTGELFF,TGTGCCAGCAGCTTGGGGCCTTCAAACACCGGGGAGCTGTTTTTT,-,-,TRBJ2-2,TRBV5-6
CAWSVRSEAFF,TGTGCCTGGAGTGTACGGTCAGAAGCTTTCTTT,-,few,TRBJ1-1,TRBV30
CASSQDIEQGANVLTF,TGTGCCAGCAGCCAAGATATCGAGCAAGGGGCCAACGTCCTGACTTTC,-,few,TRBJ2-6,TRBV4-2
CASSLSGTVNTEAFF,TGTGCCAGCTCACTTTCCGGGACAGTGAACACTGAAGCTTTCTTT,TRBD1,-,TRBJ1-1,TRBV18
CASTPRPDYNEQFF,TGTGCCAGCACCCCCCGCCCCGACTACAATGAGCAGTTCTTC,-,-,TRBJ2-1,TRBV4-2
CASIRTGGSYEQYF,TGTGCCAGCATAAGGACAGGGGGGTCCTACGAGCAGTACTTC,TRBD1,-,TRBJ2-7,TRBV28
CASSSPPPPSGSPLHF,TGTGCCAGCAGTTCCCCCCCTCCTCCGTCCGGGTCACCCCTCCACTTT,-,-,TRBJ1-6,TRBV27
CSVGRGAEAFF,TGCAGCGTTGGGAGGGGTGCTGAAGCTTTCTTT,-,once,TRBJ1-1,TRBV29-1
CASSWGTGRNQPQHF,TGCGCCAGCAGCTGGGGGACAGGGAGGAATCAGCCCCAGCATTTT,TRBD1,-,TRBJ1-5,TRBV5-1
CASSLQKGSNEKLFF,TGTGCCAGCAGCCTTCAGAAAGGATCGAATGAAAAACTGTTTTTT,-,-,TRBJ1-4,TRBV4-2
CASGLTGVLNQPQHF,TGTGCTAGTGGGCTTACAGGGGTCCTCAATCAGCCCCAGCATTTT,TRBD1,once,TRBJ1-5,TRBV12-5
CASSPDRSSNEKLFF,TGTGCCAGCAGCCCCGATCGGAGCAGTAATGAAAAACTGTTTTTT,-,-,TRBJ1-4,TRBV7-9
CASSYSEETQYF,TGTGCCAGCAGTTACTCTGAGGAGACCCAGTACTTC,-,-,TRBJ2-5,TRBV6-5
CASSPPTWKAADSGNTIYF,TGTGCCAGCTCACCACCGACCTGGAAAGCCGCTGACTCTGGAAACACCATATATTTT,-,-,TRBJ1-3,TRBV18
CASSDSSGGKYEQFF,TGTGCCAGCAGTGACTCTAGCGGGGGTAAATATGAGCAGTTCTTC,TRBD2,-,TRBJ2-1,TRBV6-1
CASSAGGLTDTQYF,TGTGCCAGCTCGGCAGGGGGTTTGACAGATACGCAGTATTTT,TRBD1,once,TRBJ2-3,TRBV11-3
CASSVGLDTEAFF,TGTGCCAGCAGCGTGGGGTTAGACACTGAAGCTTTCTTT,-,-,TRBJ1-1,TRBV9
CASSRSLQGQRESPLHF,TGCGCCAGCAGCCGCTCCTTACAGGGGCAAAGAGAATCACCCCTCCACTTT,TRBD1,-,TRBJ1-6,TRBV5-1
CASSHRTSSSDTQYF,TGTGCCAGCAGCCACAGGACTAGCTCTTCAGATACGCAGTATTTT,TRBD2,-,TRBJ2-3,TRBV16
CASSQSGRAGNEQFF,TGTGCCAGCAGCCAAAGCGGGAGGGCCGGTAATGAGCAGTTCTTC,TRBD2,few,TRBJ2-1,TRBV7-9
CASSQRGNYGYTF,TGTGCCAGCAGCCAGAGGGGGAACTATGGCTACACCTTC,-,few,TRBJ1-2,TRBV9
CACSLGGSLGGAFF,TGTGCCTGTTCCTTAGGGGGCTCGCTCGGCGGAGCTTTCTTT,TRBD1,-,TRBJ1-1,TRBV30
CASSLATGRSHEQFF,TGTGCCAGCAGCTTAGCCACAGGGAGGTCCCATGAGCAGTTCTTC,-,-,TRBJ2-1,TRBV11-2
CASSRRDRNNYGYTF,TGTGCCAGCAGCAGGAGAGACCGAAATAACTATGGCTACACCTTC,-,-,TRBJ1-2,TRBV5-4